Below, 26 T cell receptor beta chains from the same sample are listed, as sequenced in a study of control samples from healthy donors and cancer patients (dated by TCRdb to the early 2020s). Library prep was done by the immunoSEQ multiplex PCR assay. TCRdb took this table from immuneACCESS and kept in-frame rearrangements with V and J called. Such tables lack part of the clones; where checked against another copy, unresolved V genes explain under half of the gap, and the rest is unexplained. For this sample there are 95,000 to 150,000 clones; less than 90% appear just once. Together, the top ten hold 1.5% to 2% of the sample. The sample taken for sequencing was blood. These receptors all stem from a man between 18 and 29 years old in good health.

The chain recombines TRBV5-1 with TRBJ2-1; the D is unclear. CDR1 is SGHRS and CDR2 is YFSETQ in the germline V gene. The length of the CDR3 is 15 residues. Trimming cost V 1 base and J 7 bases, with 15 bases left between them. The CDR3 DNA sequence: TGCGCCAGCAGCTTGCCGTTCACTTACTCTAATGAGCAGTTCTTC. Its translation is CASSLPFTYSNEQFF.

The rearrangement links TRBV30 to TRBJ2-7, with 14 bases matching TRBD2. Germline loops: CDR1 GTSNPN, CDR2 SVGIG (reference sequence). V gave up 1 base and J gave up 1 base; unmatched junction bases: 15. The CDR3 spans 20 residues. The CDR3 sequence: CAWSAIGMPTSGRGSYEQYF. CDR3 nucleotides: TGTGCCTGGAGTGCCATCGGGATGCCGACTAGCGGGAGGGGATCCTACGAGCAGTACTTC.

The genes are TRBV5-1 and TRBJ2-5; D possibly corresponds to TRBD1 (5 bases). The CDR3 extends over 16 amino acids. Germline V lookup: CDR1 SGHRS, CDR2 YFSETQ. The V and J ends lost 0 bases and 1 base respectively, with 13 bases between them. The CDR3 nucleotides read TGCGCCAGCAGCTTGGGACGAGGTCAGGGCCAAGAGACCCAGTACTTC. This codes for CASSLGRGQGQETQYF.

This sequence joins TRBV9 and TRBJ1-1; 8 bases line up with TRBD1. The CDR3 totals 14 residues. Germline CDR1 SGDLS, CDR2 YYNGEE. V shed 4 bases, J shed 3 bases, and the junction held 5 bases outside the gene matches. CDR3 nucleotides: TGTGCCAGCAGCTTCTCGGACAGGGACACTGAAGCTTTCTTT. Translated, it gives CASSFSDRDTEAFF.

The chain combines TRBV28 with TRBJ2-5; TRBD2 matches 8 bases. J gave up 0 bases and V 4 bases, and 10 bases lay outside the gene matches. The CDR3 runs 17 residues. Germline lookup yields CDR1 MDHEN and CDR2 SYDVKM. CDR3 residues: CASSSSGPGQYQETQYF. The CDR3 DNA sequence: TGTGCCAGCAGTTCTAGCGGGCCCGGACAGTACCAAGAGACCCAGTACTTC.

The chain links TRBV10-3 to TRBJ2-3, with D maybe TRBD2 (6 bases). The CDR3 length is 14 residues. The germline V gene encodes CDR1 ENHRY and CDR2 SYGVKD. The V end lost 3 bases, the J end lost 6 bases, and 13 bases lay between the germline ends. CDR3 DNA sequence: TGTGCCATCAGTGATTATCGGGAGTTCGATACGCAGTATTTT. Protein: CAISDYREFDTQYF.

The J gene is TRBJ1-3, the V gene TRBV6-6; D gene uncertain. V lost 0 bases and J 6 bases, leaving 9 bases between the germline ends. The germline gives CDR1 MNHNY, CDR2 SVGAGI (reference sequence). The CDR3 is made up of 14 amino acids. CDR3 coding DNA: TGTGCCAGCAGTTACTCGACTGGAGAAAACACCATATATTTT. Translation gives CASSYSTGENTIYF.

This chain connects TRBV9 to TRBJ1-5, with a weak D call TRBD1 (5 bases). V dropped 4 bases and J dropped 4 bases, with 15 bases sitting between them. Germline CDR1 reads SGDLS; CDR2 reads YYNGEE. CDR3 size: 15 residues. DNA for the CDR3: TGTGCCAGCAGCCGGGACCCTTCCTCAAATCAGCCCCAGCATTTT. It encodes CASSRDPSSNQPQHF.

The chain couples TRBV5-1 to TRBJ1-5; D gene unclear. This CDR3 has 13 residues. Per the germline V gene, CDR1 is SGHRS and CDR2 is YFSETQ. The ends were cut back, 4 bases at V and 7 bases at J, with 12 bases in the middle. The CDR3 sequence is CASSPQPGQPQHF. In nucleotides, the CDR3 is TGCGCCAGCAGCCCACAGCCTGGGCAGCCCCAGCATTTT. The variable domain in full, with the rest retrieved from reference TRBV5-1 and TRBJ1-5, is KAGVTQTPRYLIKTRGQQVTLSCSPISGHRSVSWYQQTPGQGLQFLFEYFSETQRNKGNFPGRFSGRQFSNSRSEMNVSTLELGDSALYLCASSPQPGQPQHFGDGTRLSIL.

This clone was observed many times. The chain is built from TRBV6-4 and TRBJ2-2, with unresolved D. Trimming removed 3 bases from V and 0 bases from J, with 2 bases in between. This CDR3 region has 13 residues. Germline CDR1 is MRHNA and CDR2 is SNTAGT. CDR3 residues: CASSEANTGELFF. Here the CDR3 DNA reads TGTGCCAGCAGTGAAGCGAACACCGGGGAGCTGTTTTTT.

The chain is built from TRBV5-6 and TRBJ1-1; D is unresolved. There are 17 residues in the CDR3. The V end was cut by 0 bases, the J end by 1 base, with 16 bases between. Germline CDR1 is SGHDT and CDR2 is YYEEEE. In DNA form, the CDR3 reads TGTGCCAGCAGCTTGGTTATTGCCCAGAAACAGAACACTGAAGCTTTCTTT. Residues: CASSLVIAQKQNTEAFF.

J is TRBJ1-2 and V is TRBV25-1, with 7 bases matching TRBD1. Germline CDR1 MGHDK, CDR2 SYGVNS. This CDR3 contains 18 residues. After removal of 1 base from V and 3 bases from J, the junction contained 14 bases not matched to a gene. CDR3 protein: CASSESGTAVMGYYGYTF. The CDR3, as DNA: TGTGCCAGCAGTGAATCCGGGACAGCGGTCATGGGATACTATGGCTACACCTTC.

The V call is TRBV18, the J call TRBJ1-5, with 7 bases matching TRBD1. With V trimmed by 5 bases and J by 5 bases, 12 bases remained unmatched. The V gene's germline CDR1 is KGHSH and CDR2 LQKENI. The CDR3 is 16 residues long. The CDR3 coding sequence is TGTGCCAGCTCATCCGAGACAGGGAGAGGCGATCAGCCCCAGCATTTT. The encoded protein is CASSSETGRGDQPQHF.

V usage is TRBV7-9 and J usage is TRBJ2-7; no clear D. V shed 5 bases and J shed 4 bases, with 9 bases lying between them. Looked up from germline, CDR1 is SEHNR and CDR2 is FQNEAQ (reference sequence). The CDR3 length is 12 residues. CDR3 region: CASSLTAYEQYF. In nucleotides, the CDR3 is TGTGCCAGCAGCCTTACGGCGTACGAGCAGTACTTC. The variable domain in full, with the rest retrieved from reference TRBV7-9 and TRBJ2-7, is DTGVSQNPRHKITKRGQNVTFRCDPISEHNRLYWYRQTLGQGPEFLTYFQNEAQLEKSRLLSDRFSAERPKGSFSTLEIQRTEQGDSAMYLCASSLTAYEQYFGPGTRLTVT.

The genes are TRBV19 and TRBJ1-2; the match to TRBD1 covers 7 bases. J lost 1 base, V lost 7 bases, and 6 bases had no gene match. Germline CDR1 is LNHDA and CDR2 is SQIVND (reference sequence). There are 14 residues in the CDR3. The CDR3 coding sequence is TGTGCCAGTACGACAGGGTTAGGTAACTATGGCTACACCTTC. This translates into CASTTGLGNYGYTF.

The CDR3 DNA reads TGTGCCAGCAGACGTACCGGGACTAGCGATTACAATGAGCAGTTCTTC. This gives the protein CASRRTGTSDYNEQFF. This chain links TRBV7-8 with TRBJ2-1, with 10 bases aligning to TRBD2. Germline values: CDR1 SGHVS, CDR2 FQNEAQ. The ends lost 6 bases at V and 4 bases at J; junction bases unmatched: 9. CDR3 length: 16 amino acids.

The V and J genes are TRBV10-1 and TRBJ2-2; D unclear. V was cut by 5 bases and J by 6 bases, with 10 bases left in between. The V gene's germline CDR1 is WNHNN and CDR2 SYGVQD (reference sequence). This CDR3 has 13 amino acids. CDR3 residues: CASSKAASGELFF. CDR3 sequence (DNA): TGCGCCAGCAGTAAAGCAGCTTCCGGGGAGCTGTTTTTT.

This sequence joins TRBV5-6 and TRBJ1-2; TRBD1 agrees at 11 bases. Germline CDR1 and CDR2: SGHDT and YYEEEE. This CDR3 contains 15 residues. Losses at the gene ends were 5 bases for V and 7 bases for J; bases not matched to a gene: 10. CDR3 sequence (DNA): TGTGCCAGCAGTTTTCCGGGACAGGGGGTCGGTGGCTACACCTTC. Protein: CASSFPGQGVGGYTF.

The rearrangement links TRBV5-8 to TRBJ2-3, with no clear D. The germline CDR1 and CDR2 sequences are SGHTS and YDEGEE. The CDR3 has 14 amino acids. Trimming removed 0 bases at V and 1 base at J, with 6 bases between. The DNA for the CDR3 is TGTGCCAGCAGCTTGGGCCTGGGCACAGATACGCAGTATTTT. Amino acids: CASSLGLGTDTQYF.

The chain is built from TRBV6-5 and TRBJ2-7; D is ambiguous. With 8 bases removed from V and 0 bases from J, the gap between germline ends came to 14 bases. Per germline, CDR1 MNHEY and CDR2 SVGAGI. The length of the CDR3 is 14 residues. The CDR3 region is CASLANQASYEQYF. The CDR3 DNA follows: TGTGCCAGCTTGGCCAATCAAGCCTCCTACGAGCAGTACTTC.

CDR3 DNA sequence: TGTGCCTGGAGCAAACACTCGACAGCAGGGAATTCACCCCTCCACTTT. Translation gives CAWSKHSTAGNSPLHF. The chain links TRBV30 to TRBJ1-6; weak D call: TRBD1 (5 bases). This CDR3 is 16 amino acids long. Germline CDR1 GTSNPN, CDR2 SVGIG (reference sequence). Between the trimmed V and J ends, which lost 3 bases and 7 bases, there was a span of 19 bases. Using reference TRBV30 and TRBJ1-6 for the parts outside the CDR3, the full variable domain is SQTIHQWPATLVQPVGSPLSLECTVEGTSNPNLYWYRQAAGRGLQLLFYSVGIGQISSEVPQNLSASRPQDRQFILSSKKLLLSDSGFYLCAWSKHSTAGNSPLHFGNGTRLTVT.

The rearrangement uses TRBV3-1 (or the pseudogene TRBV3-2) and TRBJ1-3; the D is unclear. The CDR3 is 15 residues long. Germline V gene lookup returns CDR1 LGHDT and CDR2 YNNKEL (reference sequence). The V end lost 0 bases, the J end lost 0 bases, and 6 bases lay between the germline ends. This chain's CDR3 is CASSQDASSGNTIYF. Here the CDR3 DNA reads TGTGCCAGCAGCCAAGACGCCAGCTCTGGAAACACCATATATTTT.

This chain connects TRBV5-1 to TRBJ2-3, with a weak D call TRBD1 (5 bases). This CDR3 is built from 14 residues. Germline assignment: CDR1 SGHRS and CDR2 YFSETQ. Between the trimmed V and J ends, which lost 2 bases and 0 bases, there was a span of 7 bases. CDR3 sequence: CASSFGQSTDTQYF. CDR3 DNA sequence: TGCGCCAGCAGCTTTGGACAAAGCACAGATACGCAGTATTTT.

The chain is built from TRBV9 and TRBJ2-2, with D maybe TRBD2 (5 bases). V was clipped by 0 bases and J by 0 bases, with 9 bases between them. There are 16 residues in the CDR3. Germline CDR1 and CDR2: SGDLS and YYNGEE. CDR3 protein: CASSVGAAANTGELFF. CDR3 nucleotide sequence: TGTGCCAGCAGCGTAGGAGCGGCTGCGAACACCGGGGAGCTGTTTTTT.

CDR3 DNA: TGCGCCAGCAGCTTGTTGGCCGATGAGCAGTTCTTC. Translated, it gives CASSLLADEQFF. The J gene is TRBJ2-1, the V gene TRBV5-1; D remains unclear. The germline V gene has CDR1 SGHRS and CDR2 YFSETQ. The CDR3 is 12 amino acids. Trimming stripped 1 base from V and 8 bases from J, with 7 bases between.

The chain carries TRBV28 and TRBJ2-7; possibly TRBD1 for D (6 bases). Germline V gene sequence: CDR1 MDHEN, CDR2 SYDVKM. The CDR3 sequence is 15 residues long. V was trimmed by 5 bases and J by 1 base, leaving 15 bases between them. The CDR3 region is CASSLSGVISYEQYF. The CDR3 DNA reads TGTGCCAGCAGTCTGTCAGGGGTGATATCCTACGAGCAGTACTTC.